This entry lists 23 T cell receptor beta chains sequenced from one sample in a study of OX40 agonist ivuxolimab in advanced cancers. Assay: immunoSEQ multiplex PCR; the TCRdb copy retains only in-frame clones and omits some. The data show some 33,000 clones, roughly 79% seen once. The input for sequencing was CD4+ or CD8+ T cells sorted from blood, taken in a trial of the OX40 agonist ivuxolimab. The receptors shown here come from an adult with an advanced solid tumor such as melanoma, head and neck, liver or kidney cancer.

The chain has TRBV6-5 and TRBJ1-1, with unresolved D. Trimming cost V 0 bases and J 4 bases, with 6 bases left between them. The CDR3 has 13 amino acids. The germline gives CDR1 MNHEY, CDR2 SVGAGI. The CDR3 region is CASSYSGATEAFF. DNA for the CDR3: TGTGCCAGCAGTTACTCCGGTGCCACTGAAGCTTTCTTT.

V usage is TRBV6-6 and J usage is TRBJ1-2; the D is unclear. Germline assignment: CDR1 MNHNY and CDR2 SVGAGI (reference sequence). The CDR3 consists of 14 residues. V lost 10 bases and J 6 bases, leaving 21 bases between the germline ends. The CDR3 bases are TGTGCCACGTTTACTATGGCCGGTTTGGATGGCTACACCTTC. Translation: CATFTMAGLDGYTF.

The rearrangement joins TRBV9 to TRBJ2-1, with a possible D match to TRBD2 (6 bases). Trimming stripped 4 bases from V and 8 bases from J, with 22 bases between. Germline CDR1 and CDR2: SGDLS and YYNGEE. The CDR3 spans 16 residues. CDR3 protein: CASSLRAGGTVDEQFF. CDR3 DNA: TGTGCCAGCAGCCTTCGTGCGGGCGGGACCGTTGATGAGCAGTTCTTC.

This chain joins TRBV28 and TRBJ2-7; TRBD1 matches at 10 bases. Trimming at V came to 6 bases and at J to 7 bases, leaving 9 bases not matched to a gene. The CDR3 is made up of 14 amino acids. The germline V gene has CDR1 MDHEN and CDR2 SYDVKM. CDR3 amino acids: CASSLGQGVGEQYF. Here the CDR3 DNA reads TGTGCCAGCAGCCTTGGACAGGGGGTGGGAGAGCAGTACTTC.

The chain joins TRBV6-1 to TRBJ1-2; 8 bases align to TRBD1. The V gene's germline CDR1 is MNHNS and CDR2 SASEGT. The CDR3 extends over 15 amino acids. J gave up 3 bases and V 0 bases, and 3 bases lay outside the gene matches. CDR3 DNA: TGTGCCAGCAGTGAAGCGGGACAGGATCACTATGGCTACACCTTC. Translating it yields CASSEAGQDHYGYTF.

The chain employs TRBV5-1 and TRBJ2-3, with a weak D call TRBD1 (6 bases). This CDR3 has 13 residues. The germline gives CDR1 SGHRS, CDR2 YFSETQ. V was shortened by 8 bases and J by 2 bases, with 12 bases between the two germline ends. CDR3 DNA: TGCGCCAGTTCTCGGGACAACACAGATACGCAGTATTTT. It encodes CASSRDNTDTQYF.

This clone was counted once. The rearrangement joins TRBV7-2 to TRBJ1-2; 8 nucleotides align to TRBD1. CDR3 size: 16 residues. Losses at the gene ends were 4 bases for V and 3 bases for J; bases not matched to a gene: 10. Germline V gene data show CDR1 as SGHTA and CDR2 as FQGNSA. CDR3 nucleotide sequence: TGTGCCAGCAGCTCGGACAGGGACCCAACCTACTATGGCTACACCTTC. The encoded protein is CASSSDRDPTYYGYTF.

V gene TRBV19 combines with J gene TRBJ2-3, with D hard to call. V shed 7 bases and J shed 0 bases, with 11 bases lying between them. Germline CDR1 reads LNHDA; CDR2 reads SQIVND (reference sequence). The CDR3 has 14 amino acids. The CDR3 loop reads CASTLSRSTDTQYF. The CDR3 nucleotides read TGTGCCAGTACCCTCTCCAGAAGCACAGATACGCAGTATTTT.

The chain joins TRBV5-6 to TRBJ2-7; no definite D call. CDR1 is SGHDT, CDR2 YYEEEE, per germline. V lost 4 bases to trimming and J lost 6 bases, with 14 bases between them. There are 13 residues in the CDR3. CDR3 sequence reads: CASSPSSSGEQYF. As DNA, the CDR3 is TGTGCCAGCAGCCCAAGTTCCTCTGGCGAGCAGTACTTC.

The J gene is TRBJ2-3, the V gene TRBV11-2; TRBD2 agrees at 8 bases. This CDR3 is built from 16 residues. CDR1 and CDR2 (germline): SGHAT, FQNNGV. V lost 5 bases, J lost 5 bases, and 12 bases stayed unmatched. The CDR3 loop reads CASSRRFSGRGDTQYF. The CDR3 DNA reads TGTGCCAGCAGCAGACGATTCAGCGGGAGAGGAGATACGCAGTATTTT. Looking up the rest from reference TRBV11-2 and TRBJ2-3 gives the full variable domain: EAGVAQSPRYKIIEKRQSVAFWCNPISGHATLYWYQQILGQGPKLLIQFQNNGVVDDSQLPKDRFSAERLKGVDSTLKIQPAKLEDSAVYLCASSRRFSGRGDTQYFGPGTRLTVL.

The chain joins TRBV4-1 to TRBJ1-5; 8 nucleotides align to TRBD1. The CDR3 has 15 residues. Trimming cost V 2 bases and J 7 bases; bases outside gene matches: 7. Germline CDR1 is MGHRA and CDR2 is YSYEKL. The CDR3 loop is CASSQWTGSGQPQHF. The DNA of the CDR3 is TGCGCCAGCAGCCAATGGACAGGGTCGGGGCAGCCCCAGCATTTT.

The chain recombines TRBV10-2 with TRBJ2-1; perhaps TRBD2 as D (6 bases). There are 14 residues in the CDR3. Germline CDR1 is WSHSY and CDR2 is SAAADI. Trimming took off 8 bases at V and 6 bases at J, with 17 bases between the two ends. The CDR3 reads CASGVGGGVNEQFF. DNA for the CDR3: TGCGCCAGCGGGGTTGGCGGAGGGGTCAATGAGCAGTTCTTC.

V and J are TRBV18 and TRBJ2-4, with D hard to call. The germline V and J ends were trimmed by 5 bases and 5 bases, with 10 bases remaining between them. The germline V gene has CDR1 KGHSH and CDR2 LQKENI. The CDR3 runs 13 residues. The CDR3 loop reads CASSELRENIQYF. The CDR3 region has the DNA TGTGCCAGCTCAGAGCTCCGGGAAAACATTCAGTACTTC.

The rearrangement uses TRBV29-1 and TRBJ2-5; D possibly corresponds to TRBD2 (7 bases). V was trimmed by 7 bases and J by 3 bases, leaving 12 bases between them. Germline-derived CDR1 and CDR2 are SQVTM and ANQGSEA. The CDR3 covers 12 residues. CDR3 protein: CSGGGLKETQYF. The DNA for the CDR3 is TGCAGCGGGGGGGGCCTAAAAGAGACCCAGTACTTC.

The chain employs TRBV7-2 and TRBJ1-2; no firm D call. V was cut by 3 bases and J by 2 bases, with 13 bases left in between. The CDR3 spans 15 residues. Germline loops: CDR1 SGHTA, CDR2 FQGNSA. The CDR3 sequence is CASSFGPGKNYGYTF. The CDR3 DNA is TGTGCCAGCAGCTTTGGTCCCGGGAAAAACTATGGCTACACCTTC.

CDR3 bases: TGTGCCAGCAGTCCGTCCGTGAGCTCTGGAAACACCATATATTTT. As protein: CASSPSVSSGNTIYF. V and J are TRBV28 and TRBJ1-3; D unclear. Germline V lookup: CDR1 MDHEN, CDR2 SYDVKM. The V and J ends lost 5 bases and 0 bases respectively, with 11 bases between them. The CDR3 consists of 15 residues.

The chain uses TRBV18 and TRBJ2-7; TRBD1 might be the D (5 bases). Per the germline V gene, CDR1 is KGHSH and CDR2 is LQKENI. V gave up 2 bases and J gave up 3 bases, with 11 bases separating them. This CDR3 is built from 14 residues. The CDR3 DNA follows: TGTGCCAGCTCACCATCAACGACAGTCTACGAGCAGTACTTC. Its protein product is CASSPSTTVYEQYF.

The rearrangement uses TRBV28 and TRBJ2-4, with D possibly being TRBD1 (5 bases). The V end was cut by 5 bases, the J end by 12 bases, with 11 bases between. Germline V gene lookup returns CDR1 MDHEN and CDR2 SYDVKM. This CDR3 is built from 11 residues. CDR3 coding DNA: TGTGCCAGCAGTATAACAGGCTCTCAGTACTTC. It translates to CASSITGSQYF.

The V and J genes are TRBV7-2 and TRBJ1-2; 9 positions agree with TRBD1. This CDR3 has 19 amino acids. With V trimmed by 2 bases and J by 4 bases, 17 bases remained unmatched. Germline V lookup: CDR1 SGHTA, CDR2 FQGNSA. This CDR3 reads CASSLSLTVLTGGIYGYTF. The DNA of the CDR3 is TGTGCCAGCAGCTTATCATTAACGGTATTGACAGGGGGAATCTATGGCTACACCTTC.

In its sample, this clone was seen once. The J gene is TRBJ2-5, the V gene TRBV5-1, with 9 positions matching TRBD2. Germline lookup yields CDR1 SGHRS and CDR2 YFSETQ. The ends lost 0 bases at V and 4 bases at J; junction bases unmatched: 7. The CDR3 totals 16 residues. CDR3 nucleotides: TGCGCCAGCAGCTTGGCTGGGCTAGCGGGGCCAGAGACCCAGTACTTC. It codes for CASSLAGLAGPETQYF.

The rearrangement joins TRBV6-5 to TRBJ1-1; no definite D call. The CDR3 loop spans 14 amino acids. Deletions cut 7 bases from V and 1 base from J, with 13 bases between. CDR1 and CDR2 (germline): MNHEY, SVGAGI. The CDR3 protein is CASKRRQTNTEAFF. CDR3 DNA sequence: TGTGCCAGCAAGAGGCGGCAGACGAACACTGAAGCTTTCTTT.

The chain employs TRBV27 and TRBJ2-1, with 12 bases lining up with TRBD2. The V gene's germline CDR1 is MNHEY and CDR2 SMNVEV (reference sequence). J lost 2 bases, V lost 3 bases, and 2 bases had no gene match. CDR3 size: 16 residues. CDR3 nucleotides: TGTGCCAGCAGTTTCTCTAGCGGGAGGGCCTACAATGAGCAGTTCTTC. This sequence encodes CASSFSSGRAYNEQFF.

The chain recombines TRBV5-8 with TRBJ2-1; the D gene is possibly TRBD1 (7 bases). The ends were cut back, 4 bases at V and 0 bases at J, with 11 bases in the middle. CDR1 and CDR2 from the germline V gene are SGHTS and YDEGEE. CDR3 length: 15 amino acids. The CDR3 sequence: CASSSRGASYNEQFF. In nucleotides, the CDR3 is TGTGCCAGCAGCAGCAGGGGGGCCTCCTACAATGAGCAGTTCTTC. The full variable domain, rest sourced from reference TRBV5-8 and TRBJ2-1, is EAGVTQSPTHLIKTRGQQATLRCSPISGHTSVYWYQQALGLGLQFLLWYDEGEERNRGNFPPRFSGRQFPNYSSELNVNALELEDSALYLCASSSRGASYNEQFFGPGTRLTVL.